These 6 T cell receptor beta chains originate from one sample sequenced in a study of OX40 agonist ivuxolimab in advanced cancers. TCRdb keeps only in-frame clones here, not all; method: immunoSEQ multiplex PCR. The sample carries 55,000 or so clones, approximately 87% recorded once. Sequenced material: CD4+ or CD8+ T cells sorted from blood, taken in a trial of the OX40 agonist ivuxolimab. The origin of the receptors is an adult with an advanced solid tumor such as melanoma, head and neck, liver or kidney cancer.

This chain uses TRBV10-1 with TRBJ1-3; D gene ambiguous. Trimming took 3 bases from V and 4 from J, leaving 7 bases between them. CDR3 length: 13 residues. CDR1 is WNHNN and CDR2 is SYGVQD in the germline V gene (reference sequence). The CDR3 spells CASSENQGNTIYF. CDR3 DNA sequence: TGCGCCAGCAGTGAAAACCAGGGAAACACCATATATTTT.

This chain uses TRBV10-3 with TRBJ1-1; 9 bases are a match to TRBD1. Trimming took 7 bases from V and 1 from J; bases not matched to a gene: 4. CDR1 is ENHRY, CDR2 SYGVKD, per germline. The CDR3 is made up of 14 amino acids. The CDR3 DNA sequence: TGTGCCATCAATACAGGGGGCTGGAACACTGAAGCTTTCTTT. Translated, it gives CAINTGGWNTEAFF.

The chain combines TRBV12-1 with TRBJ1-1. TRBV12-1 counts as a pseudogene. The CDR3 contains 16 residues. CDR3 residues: CTTYGRGLAMNTEAFF. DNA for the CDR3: TGTACCACCTATGGGAGGGGGCTCGCCATGAACACTGAAGCTTTCTTT.

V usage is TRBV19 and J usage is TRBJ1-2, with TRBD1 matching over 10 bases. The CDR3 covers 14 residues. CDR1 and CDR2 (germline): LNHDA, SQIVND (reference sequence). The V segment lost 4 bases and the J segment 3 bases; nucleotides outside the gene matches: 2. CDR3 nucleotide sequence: TGTGCCAGTAGTACCGGGACAGGGGACTATGGCTACACCTTC. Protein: CASSTGTGDYGYTF.

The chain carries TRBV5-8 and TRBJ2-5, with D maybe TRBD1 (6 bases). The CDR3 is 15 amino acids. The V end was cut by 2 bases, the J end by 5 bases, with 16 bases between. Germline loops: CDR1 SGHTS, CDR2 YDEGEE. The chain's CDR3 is CASSLRLLRGETQYF. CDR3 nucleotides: TGTGCCAGCAGCTTACGGCTACTAAGGGGGGAGACCCAGTACTTC.

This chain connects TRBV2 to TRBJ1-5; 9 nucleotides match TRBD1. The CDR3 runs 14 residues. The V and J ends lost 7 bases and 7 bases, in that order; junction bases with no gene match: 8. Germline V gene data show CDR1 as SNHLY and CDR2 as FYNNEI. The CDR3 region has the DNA TGTGCCAGCAATGGTGGGACAGGGAACCAGCCCCAGCATTTT. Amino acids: CASNGGTGNQPQHF.